One sample yielded the 14 T cell receptor beta chains listed below, sequenced in a study of CXCR3-negative and CXCR3-positive naive CD8 T cells. The authors prepared UMI-labeled TRB cDNA libraries by 5' RACE. TCRdb reprocessed the 5' RACE reads and stores each CDR3 protein as one record, lacking DNA. The sample table includes about 130,000 distinct CDR3 sequences. Source material: naive CXCR3- CD8+ T cells from blood. The subset denotes: CD45RO-CCR7+CD27+CD95- naive CD8+ T cells lacking CXCR3 (TNR3-). The source is a human donor in good health. Some clones in this sample may be carry-over from other donors' samples.

The chain couples TRBV10-3 to TRBJ2-1. This CDR3 is 11 amino acids long. Germline CDR1 is ENHRY and CDR2 is SYGVKD. The chain's CDR3 is CAISEAGAQFF.

This rearrangement joins TRBV19 to TRBJ2-1; TCRdb's assignment of TRBD2 cannot be checked, as there is no DNA. This CDR3 contains 20 residues. Germline-derived CDR1 and CDR2 are LNHDA and SQIVND (reference sequence). This CDR3 is CASSIRGLAGGEGAYNEQFF.

This chain connects TRBV6-4 to TRBJ2-1; checking the TCRdb D call of TRBD2 is not possible without DNA. The CDR3 loop spans 14 amino acids. CDR1 is MRHNA and CDR2 is SNTAGT in the germline V gene. The CDR3 loop reads CASPAGTSYNEQFF.

The chain has TRBV28 and TRBJ2-1; TCRdb proposes TRBD1, but this gene call is untestable without DNA. CDR1 and CDR2 from the germline V gene are MDHEN and SYDVKM. The CDR3 is 15 amino acids. This chain's CDR3 is CASSPAAGAYNEQFF.

The V call is TRBV21-1, the J call TRBJ1-1; TCRdb names TRBD1, which stays unverified in the absence of DNA. TRBV21-1 is a listed pseudogene. The CDR3 totals 19 residues. CDR3 sequence reads: CASSKPDLLHSPIRPEAFF.

The chain joins TRBV5-5 to TRBJ1-2; the TCRdb D gene call, TRBD1, has no DNA to confirm it. CDR1 SGHKS and CDR2 YYEKEE come from the germline V gene (reference sequence). The CDR3 contains 16 residues. CDR3 sequence reads: CASSLFRGQGNYGYTF.

The chain is built from TRBV12-3 or TRBV12-4 and TRBJ2-5; with no DNA, the TCRdb D assignment of TRBD2 cannot be verified. This CDR3 has 14 amino acids. CDR3 in amino acids: CASSSLAGQETQYF.

J is TRBJ2-3 and V is TRBV29-1; checking the TCRdb D call of TRBD1 is not possible without DNA. CDR3 length: 15 residues. Germline CDR1 and CDR2: SQVTM and ANQGSEA. CDR3 amino acids: CSVAGTVGIADTQYF.

The genes are TRBV3-1 and TRBJ2-7. Germline CDR1 and CDR2: LGHDT and YNNKEL (reference sequence). The CDR3 has 14 residues. The CDR3 sequence is CASSQERIPYEQYF.

The CDR3 loop reads CSVEEETPANYGYTF. The chain recombines TRBV29-1 with TRBJ1-2. CDR1 is SQVTM, CDR2 ANQGSEA, per germline. The CDR3 is 15 amino acids.

The chain is built from TRBV28 and TRBJ1-2. The germline gives CDR1 MDHEN, CDR2 SYDVKM. The CDR3 sequence is 17 residues long. The CDR3 protein is CASSHTVSTGRAYGYTF.

The chain joins TRBV12-3 or TRBV12-4 to TRBJ2-7. This CDR3 has 14 residues. The CDR3 sequence is CASSLAGRPYEQYF.

The CDR3 protein is CASSQEGAGLSGSYEQYF. This chain connects TRBV4-3 to TRBJ2-7; the D call from TCRdb, TRBD1, cannot be confirmed without DNA. This CDR3 is 18 amino acids long. In germline, CDR1 is LGHNA, CDR2 YSLEER.

The chain joins TRBV7-2 to TRBJ2-1; TCRdb designates TRBD1, a call that cannot be tested without DNA. In germline, CDR1 is SGHTA, CDR2 FQGNSA. CDR3 size: 16 residues. This CDR3 reads CASSLRDSQGGNEQFF.